A selection of T cell receptor beta chains follows, all from one sample in a study of T-cell reconstitution after alpha-beta-depleted transplantation in children. TCRdb independently ran MiXCR on the PCR reads; one entry per CDR3 protein. The sample shows about 980,000 distinct CDR3 sequences, about 29% of them seen only once. The specimen was PBMCs, mostly from graft donor cells, collected 360 days after TCRalphabeta/CD19-depleted stem cell transplant. Receptors were obtained from a boy under two years old who had a stem cell transplant for SCID, so the T cells may come from the graft donor. CDR3s include the opening cysteine and the closing phenylalanine or tryptophan. A D gene is named only where the DNA matches it firmly. Some rows mark clone size as missing; the rest say once, few, many or name a class of expanded clone.

CDR3 protein | CDR3 DNA | V gene | D gene | clone size | J gene
CATSRDPLISEAFF | TGTGCCACCAGCAGAGATCCCCTGATCTCTGAAGCTTTCTTT | TRBV15 | NA | NA | TRBJ1-1
CASSEMSSYGYTF | TGTGCCAGCAGTGAGATGTCCAGCTATGGCTACACCTTC | TRBV2 | NA | few | TRBJ1-2
CASSLIGYSYNEQFF | TGTGCCAGCAGCTTAATTGGGTACTCCTACAATGAGCAGTTCTTC | TRBV7-2 | NA | NA | TRBJ2-1
CASSHDRLKETQYF | TGTGCCAGCAGCCACGACAGGCTAAAAGAGACCCAGTACTTC | TRBV12-3/TRBV12-4 | NA | NA | TRBJ2-5
CSVAGTSGVVGPRGELFF | TGCAGCGTGGCCGGGACTAGCGGGGTAGTGGGGCCTCGCGGGGAGCTGTTTTTT | TRBV29-1 | TRBD2 | NA | TRBJ2-2
CASSYFGGSYEQYF | TGTGCCAGCAGTTACTTTGGGGGGTCCTACGAGCAGTACTTC | TRBV6-5 | NA | few | TRBJ2-7
CAISESRSYEQYF | TGTGCCATCAGTGAGTCGCGGTCCTACGAGCAGTACTTC | TRBV10-3 | NA | few | TRBJ2-7
CSAPRGGYGGYTF | TGCAGTGCCCCTAGAGGGGGCTACGGTGGCTACACCTTC | TRBV20-1 | TRBD1 | NA | TRBJ1-2
CASSLDTWGQPQHF | TGTGCCAGCAGCCTAGACACCTGGGGCCAGCCCCAGCATTTT | TRBV7-9 | NA | NA | TRBJ1-5
CASSLQSPGDTEAFF | TGTGCCAGCAGCTTACAGTCCCCGGGGGACACTGAAGCTTTCTTT | TRBV7-3 | NA | NA | TRBJ1-1
CASSLLIRASVSDTQYF | TGTGCCAGCAGTTTACTTATTCGGGCTAGCGTCTCAGATACGCAGTATTTT | TRBV12-3/TRBV12-4 | NA | NA | TRBJ2-3
CASSQGALRDKAYEQYF | TGTGCCAGCAGCCAAGGGGCCCTACGGGACAAGGCCTACGAGCAGTACTTC | TRBV14 | NA | once | TRBJ2-7
CASGQGDNEQFF | TGTGCCTCCGGACAGGGGGACAATGAGCAGTTCTTC | TRBV24-1 | TRBD1 | NA | TRBJ2-1
CATGRQGWETQYF | TGTGCCACCGGAAGACAGGGATGGGAGACCCAGTACTTC | TRBV24-1 | TRBD1 | NA | TRBJ2-5
CASSLAVSRENTDTQYF | TGTGCCAGCAGCTTAGCGGTTTCGCGGGAAAACACAGATACGCAGTATTTT | TRBV7-9 | NA | NA | TRBJ2-3
CASSFIGTSNEQFF | TGTGCCAGCAGCTTTATCGGGACTAGCAATGAGCAGTTCTTC | TRBV7-2 | TRBD2 | few | TRBJ2-1
CASSPQPGQGGETQYF | TGCGCCAGCAGCCCCCAACCGGGACAGGGAGGTGAGACCCAGTACTTC | TRBV5-1 | TRBD1 | NA | TRBJ2-5
CAISKIAVGADTQYF | TGTGCCATCAGTAAAATAGCGGTGGGGGCAGATACGCAGTATTTT | TRBV10-3 | NA | NA | TRBJ2-3
CAISPSGGSNEQFF | TGTGCCATCAGCCCTAGCGGGGGGTCAAATGAGCAGTTCTTC | TRBV10-3 | TRBD2 | NA | TRBJ2-1
CASKYGAGTEAFF | TGCGCCAGCAAGTACGGGGCGGGCACTGAAGCTTTCTTT | TRBV5-1 | NA | few | TRBJ1-1
CASSPLRGGHGYTF | TGTGCCAGCTCACCACTACGTGGGGGGCATGGCTACACCTTC | TRBV18 | NA | NA | TRBJ1-2
CASKRAPNTEAFF | TGTGCCAGCAAGAGGGCCCCGAACACTGAAGCTTTCTTT | TRBV27 | NA | NA | TRBJ1-1
CSARDLNRGPTYEQYF | TGCAGTGCTAGAGATTTGAACAGGGGTCCCACCTACGAGCAGTACTTC | TRBV20-1 | TRBD1 | NA | TRBJ2-7
CATSGRQSPTGELFF | TGTGCCACCAGCGGAAGACAGAGTCCCACCGGGGAGCTGTTTTTT | TRBV15 | NA | few | TRBJ2-2
CASSPSGQGGPMNTEAFF | TGTGCCAGCTCACCAAGTGGGCAGGGAGGGCCTATGAACACTGAAGCTTTCTTT | TRBV18 | NA | NA | TRBJ1-1
CSARARVWGTDTQYF | TGCAGTGCTAGAGCCAGGGTTTGGGGCACAGATACGCAGTATTTT | TRBV20-1 | NA | NA | TRBJ2-3
CASSWSLGEGYNEQFF | TGCGCCAGCAGCTGGTCTCTGGGAGAAGGGTACAATGAGCAGTTCTTC | TRBV5-1 | NA | NA | TRBJ2-1
CSASRGQGAYEQYF | TGCAGTGCTTCCCGCGGACAGGGGGCCTACGAGCAGTACTTC | TRBV20-1 | TRBD1 | few | TRBJ2-7
CASSLRGRGWNQPQHF | TGTGCCAGCAGCTTGAGGGGGCGCGGCTGGAATCAGCCCCAGCATTTT | TRBV5-5 | TRBD1 | few | TRBJ1-5
CASGLAWGLAGSTDTQYF | TGTGCTAGTGGTTTGGCCTGGGGGCTAGCGGGTTCCACAGATACGCAGTATTTT | TRBV12-5 | TRBD2 | NA | TRBJ2-3
CSVGQGRNEQFF | TGCAGCGTGGGACAGGGGAGGAATGAGCAGTTCTTC | TRBV29-1 | TRBD1 | many | TRBJ2-1
CASSVGGINTDTQYF | TGTGCCAGCAGCGTAGGGGGCATCAACACAGATACGCAGTATTTT | TRBV9 | NA | NA | TRBJ2-3
CASSFPGAGETQYF | TGTGCCAGCAGTTTTCCGGGGGCTGGGGAGACCCAGTACTTC | TRBV12-3/TRBV12-4 | NA | few | TRBJ2-5
CASSQTMGRDTEAFF | TGCGCCAGCAGCCAAACGATGGGAAGGGACACTGAAGCTTTCTTT | TRBV4-1 | NA | few | TRBJ1-1
CASREPGTGAGELFF | TGTGCCAGCAGGGAGCCTGGGACCGGGGCCGGGGAGCTGTTTTTT | TRBV6-1 | NA | NA | TRBJ2-2
CASSAPGQEVTDTQYF | TGTGCCAGCAGCGCCCCCGGACAGGAAGTCACAGATACGCAGTATTTT | TRBV9 | TRBD1 | few | TRBJ2-3
CASSLGQGVAYF | TGTGCCAGCAGTTTAGGACAGGGGGTAGCGTATTTT | TRBV6-2/TRBV6-3 | TRBD1 | NA | TRBJ2-3
CASSLSGTSNTGELFF | TGTGCCAGCAGTTTATCGGGGACCTCGAACACCGGGGAGCTGTTTTTT | TRBV27 | NA | NA | TRBJ2-2
CSAIDLGWGAEGEQYF | TGCAGTGCTATAGATCTGGGTTGGGGGGCCGAGGGCGAGCAGTACTTC | TRBV20-1 | NA | NA | TRBJ2-7
CSATSGGAPGTDTQYF | TGCAGCGCTACCAGCGGGGGGGCTCCAGGGACAGATACGCAGTATTTT | TRBV29-1 | TRBD2 | NA | TRBJ2-3
CASSRPGTGYGYTF | TGTGCCAGCAGCCGTCCCGGGACAGGGTATGGCTACACCTTC | TRBV28 | TRBD1 | NA | TRBJ1-2
CASSPHTSTDTQYF | TGCGCCAGCAGCCCCCATACGAGCACAGATACGCAGTATTTT | TRBV5-1 | NA | few | TRBJ2-3
CASSGAPGQVAKNIQYF | TGTGCCAGCAGCGGGGCACCGGGACAGGTAGCCAAAAACATTCAGTACTTC | TRBV5-5 | TRBD1 | few | TRBJ2-4
CASSLVEGPDTQYF | TGTGCCAGCAGCCTCGTGGAGGGGCCAGATACGCAGTATTTT | TRBV12-3/TRBV12-4 | NA | NA | TRBJ2-3
CSVEKGGGAREQYF | TGCAGCGTTGAAAAAGGCGGGGGGGCTCGCGAGCAGTACTTC | TRBV29-1 | TRBD2 | few | TRBJ2-7
CASRPGQFNSPLHF | TGTGCCAGCAGGCCGGGACAGTTTAATTCACCCCTCCACTTT | TRBV28 | TRBD1 | NA | TRBJ1-6
CSVPGQVRGTEAFF | TGCAGCGTTCCAGGCCAGGTTAGGGGAACTGAAGCTTTCTTT | TRBV29-1 | NA | NA | TRBJ1-1
CASSLTGTGNTEAFF | TGTGCCAGCAGCTTAACCGGGACAGGGAACACTGAAGCTTTCTTT | TRBV5-1 | TRBD1 | many | TRBJ1-1
CASSPRDRRYEQYF | TGTGCCAGCAGCCCCCGGGACAGACGCTACGAGCAGTACTTC | TRBV7-9 | TRBD1 | NA | TRBJ2-7
CSAPGQGPYEQYF | TGCAGTGCCCCTGGGCAGGGTCCCTACGAGCAGTACTTC | TRBV20-1 | NA | few | TRBJ2-7
CASSRDGPLLGNTIYF | TGTGCCAGCTCTCGCGACGGGCCTCTACTTGGAAACACCATATATTTT | TRBV18 | NA | few | TRBJ1-3
CASSFDLDAVVTDTQYF | TGCGCCAGCAGCTTCGACCTAGATGCTGTCGTCACAGATACGCAGTATTTT | TRBV5-1 | NA | few | TRBJ2-3
CATSDLSAPKETQYF | TGTGCCACCAGTGATTTGTCAGCTCCAAAAGAGACCCAGTACTTC | TRBV24-1 | NA | few | TRBJ2-5
CSASRQPDTWSNQPQHF | TGCAGTGCTTCCCGTCAACCAGATACGTGGAGCAATCAGCCCCAGCATTTT | TRBV20-1 | NA | few | TRBJ1-5